This TCR beta chain was obtained from a study of blood T cell repertoires in COVID-19 (dated by TCRdb to the early 2020s). About the investigation overall: Samples from collaborators originated in the United States, Italy and Spain and spanned both the acute and convalescent phases of COVID-19. A de-identified subject ID, COVID-19 status, age in years and sex were almost always included in the sample metadata. The material from the prospective study consisted of cDNA or gDNA derived from T cells, B-cell-depleted T cells, or PBMCs. Where available, HLA class I and class II types were taken from metadata supplied by the sample provider and were not determined by assay-based typing. The repertoires were released in a freely available public database intended as a resource for research on the immune response to SARS-CoV-2. Deeply sampled blood TCRbeta repertoires from subjects exposed to, actively infected with, or recovered from COVID-19 were included in the dataset. Samples came from the ongoing ImmuneRACE study (first 160 participants) plus 1,254 subjects from 6 global collaborators. The full study reports these points: The amount of clinical and demographic metadata varied by source and participant and was provided uncurated.

The CDR3 measures 14 amino acids from cysteine to phenylalanine. The CDR3 DNA has 42 bases and is translated from base 1. Per the germline V gene, MNHEY is the CDR1 and SVGAGI is the CDR2. A distance of 15 bases separates the germline ends of V and J, which lose 6 bases and 6 bases respectively. The table lists this clone with a count of one. The clone's antigen remains unknown. No much larger clonotype is one base removed from it; base qualities were not supplied. The immunoSEQ Assay, a bias-controlled multiplex PCR, was used to amplify TCRbeta CDR3 regions from genomic DNA. Turning to the authors' computational methods: The number of nucleated cells in each sample was estimated by amplification of reference gene primers within the assay. To quantify the absolute abundance of each unique TCRbeta CDR3 rearrangement, sequence reads were collapsed and filtered. For each sample, productive Simpson clonality was calculated by taking the square root of Simpson's diversity index across productive rearrangements. The table was pulled from immuneACCESS by TCRdb, which kept in-frame rearrangements only. Such tables lose some clones; where checked, under half of the loss comes from unresolved V genes, and the rest has no known cause. Clone size and V and J calls were adopted from that table, with D and trimming inferred from the DNA. This sample holds about 130,000 clones; about four fifths were observed only once. About 9.6% of the sample belongs to the ten largest clones.

Each collaborating institution followed its own protocols to collect whole blood in K2EDTA tubes. Collaborator samples were shipped for TCRbeta analysis as frozen whole blood, isolated PBMCs, or DNA extracted from either sample type. This TCR came from a man aged 35 to 55 with active or convalescent COVID-19. The sequence is built from TRBV6-5 and TRBJ1-3; a weak D assignment points to TRBD1 (6 bases agree). The sample consisted of peripheral blood. The nucleotide sequence is given as TGTGCCAGCAGGCGACAGGATGGTTTAAACACCATATATTTT. It translates to CASRRQDGLNTIYF.